The clone carrying this TCR beta chain is a singleton in its sample. Its antigen is undetermined. The CDR3 covers 16 residues. Germline CDR1 LGHDT, CDR2 YNNKEL (reference sequence). The trim removed 2 bases at V and 4 bases at J, leaving 5 bases unmatched. The data stem from a study of T cell responses to AZD1222 COVID-19 vaccine. General study findings and limits: There were repertoire samples only from the period after the peak T cell response. Recipients of two AZD1222 doses showed rising Spike-specific TCR breadth and depth. At 160-218 and 743-854, vaccine-associated CD4 TCRs were dominant, and they spanned spike.

TCRdb's copy holds only in-frame clones and misses some; the assay was immunoSEQ multiplex PCR. The sample shows roughly 140,000 clones, about nine tenths of them seen only once. The chain links TRBV3-1 (or the pseudogene TRBV3-2) to TRBJ2-2; 9 positions match TRBD2. This material consisted of peripheral blood, taken on day 0 of AZD1222 vaccination. This receptor was obtained from an adult in good health. The CDR3 sequence is CASSQWFSGSTGELFF. The DNA for the CDR3 is TGTGCCAGCAGCCAATGGTTTAGCGGGAGCACCGGGGAGCTGTTTTTT.